These T cell receptor beta chains were read from a single sample in a study of cytomegalovirus exposure and HLA in healthy donors. Libraries were prepared by immunoSEQ multiplex PCR; TCRdb keeps only in-frame clonotypes and omits some of them. The sample lists about 160,000 clones, around 75% occurring once. Sequencing was done on a sample of PBMCs. The receptors shown here come from a human donor in good health. The conserved cysteine and the conserved F or W are not part of the CDR3 here. A D gene is named only where the DNA matches it firmly.

TRBJ2-5	TRBV4-1	-	ASSQVGLKQETQY
TRBJ2-3	TRBV29-1	TRBD1	SAARGQSTDTQY
TRBJ2-1	TRBV9	TRBD2	ASSESGSSYNEQF
TRBJ1-1	TRBV6-6	-	ASSLTANTEAF
TRBJ1-2	TRBV28	-	ASSSGQIYGYT
TRBJ2-2	TRBV5-4	TRBD1	ASSRDRVGTGELF
TRBJ2-7	TRBV7-3	TRBD1	ASSSQTGGYEQY
-	TRBV6-5	-	ASSSTPGHPYEQY
TRBJ1-6	TRBV18	-	ASSLLSTGSLGNSPLH
TRBJ2-1	TRBV5-6	TRBD2	ASSLGGLAGGPEQF
TRBJ2-3	TRBV7-9	TRBD1	ASSESQGATDTQY
TRBJ2-3	TRBV5-1	TRBD2	ASSLELAGADTQY
TRBJ2-3	TRBV30	TRBD2	AWRENLLWRGADTQY
TRBJ1-5	TRBV19	TRBD1	ASSPDRGHKQPQH
TRBJ2-1	TRBV15	TRBD2	ATSRSSGPYNEQF
TRBJ1-5	TRBV5-6	TRBD1	ASSSLRTGGNQPQH
TRBJ1-3	TRBV5-1	TRBD1	ASSWGTAGNTIY
TRBJ1-5	TRBV5-8	-	ASSLVGGHQPQH
TRBJ2-1	TRBV4-3	TRBD2	ASSQDTSGGTYNEQF
TRBJ1-2	TRBV7-9	-	SSSLVGGFAGYT
TRBJ2-7	TRBV5-1	TRBD2	ASSLGSGGSLDEQY
TRBJ2-1	TRBV5-1	TRBD1	ASTRSGQGYNEQF
TRBJ2-5	TRBV2	-	ASGGRLGETQY
TRBJ2-3	TRBV21-1	-	ASSKEGTEDSTDTQY
TRBJ2-5	TRBV4-2	-	ASSQVADREQY
TRBJ2-3	TRBV11-2	TRBD2	ASSLRLAGTSDTQY
TRBJ1-2	TRBV6-1	TRBD1	ASTETGPRSYGYT
TRBJ2-1	TRBV20-1	-	SARQYNEQF
TRBJ1-5	TRBV28	TRBD1	ASSPDRVEDQPQH
TRBJ2-7	TRBV27	-	ASSSSSYEQY
TRBJ1-1	TRBV6-6	-	ASSYPATENTEAF